This is a list of T cell receptor beta chains from one sample in a study of siplizumab effects on memory and regulatory T cells. Method: immunoSEQ multiplex PCR; TCRdb's copy keeps in-frame clones and lacks some. The data contain about 100,000 clones, 91% of them singletons. Sequenced sample: CD4+ T cells sorted from blood. The receptor set was obtained from a human donor in good health. Both conserved end residues are part of each CDR3. D genes are given only for firm matches.

TRBV6-5	TRBJ1-1	TRBD1	CASSSRQGGDTEAFF
TRBV7-6	TRBJ2-2	NA	CASEPGNTGELFF
TRBV28	TRBJ2-1	TRBD2	CASSSTSGLANEQFF
TRBV27	TRBJ1-2	NA	CASSSTQGGYTF
TRBV7-9	TRBJ1-3	NA	CASSFQGNTIYF
TRBV19	TRBJ2-5	TRBD1	CASSGGTGLRETQYF
TRBV11-2	TRBJ2-2	TRBD1	CASSPYRGSGELFF
TRBV7-9	TRBJ2-7	NA	CASSSRNNHGGYEQYF
TRBV9	TRBJ1-2	NA	CASSAYDQGGYGYTF
TRBV5-1	TRBJ1-1	NA	CASSFTGSNTEAFF
TRBV5-5	TRBJ1-2	TRBD1	CASSDGTGGLGYTF
TRBV29-1	TRBJ2-7	NA	CSVELRGRVSIGNYEQYF
TRBV5-6	TRBJ2-7	NA	CASSNQGRHYEQYF
TRBV14	TRBJ2-1	TRBD1	CASSRYGTGFYNEQFF
TRBV10-1	TRBJ2-3	NA	CAIDREGDTQYF
TRBV9	TRBJ2-7	TRBD1	CASSATGVINEQYF
TRBV28	TRBJ2-1	NA	CASSSIFRVSSYNEQFF
TRBV4-1	TRBJ1-1	TRBD1	CASSPLPGGGLTEAFF
TRBV6-6	TRBJ1-5	NA	CASSPGVGQPQHF
TRBV30	TRBJ1-2	NA	CAWGGLGGGYTF
TRBV10-2	TRBJ2-1	TRBD2	CASNSGGGEQFF
TRBV6-5	TRBJ2-7	TRBD2	CASGRGVPYEQYF
TRBV6-6	TRBJ2-1	NA	CASSYGGSSYNEQFF
TRBV5-1	TRBJ1-1	NA	CASSLERRGYTEAFF
TRBV29-1	TRBJ2-7	NA	CSAKGRGSYEQYF
TRBV4-2	TRBJ2-7	TRBD1	CASSPRPDRGPDEQYF
TRBV18	TRBJ1-1	NA	CASSPAVFPGPMNTEAFF
TRBV19	TRBJ2-3	TRBD2	CASSPGLARSTDTQYF
TRBV6-5	TRBJ2-3	TRBD1	CASSSPTGDTDTQYF
TRBV2	TRBJ2-1	TRBD2	CASSERSGSYNEQFF
TRBV7-2	TRBJ1-2	TRBD1	CASSLSQGAWGNYGYTF
TRBV28	TRBJ1-5	NA	CASRPMDTGISQPQHF
TRBV6-1	TRBJ2-6	NA	CASSEASGVWPGANVLTF
TRBV10-2	TRBJ2-1	TRBD2	CASDPASGGSPNNEQFF
TRBV19	TRBJ1-5	NA	CASSIGGLGGGNQPQHF
TRBV9	TRBJ1-3	NA	CASSAPGTASGNTIYF
TRBV2	TRBJ1-3	NA	CASSPGRISGNTIYF
TRBV5-4	TRBJ1-1	NA	CASSSEPETEAFF
TRBV10-3	TRBJ2-5	TRBD2	CATAPTPERGSQETQYF
TRBV28	TRBJ1-2	NA	CASSPGTEPYGYTF
TRBV5-4	TRBJ1-2	NA	CASSTNTRGPYGYTF
TRBV6-4	TRBJ1-1	NA	CASSDTDRRITEAFF
TRBV9	TRBJ1-6	NA	CASSDQGQGSPLHF
TRBV23-1	TRBJ1-1	NA	CASSQGGVEAFF
TRBV27	TRBJ2-2	TRBD1	CASTSPSGGQGYTGELFF
TRBV11-3	TRBJ2-1	NA	CASSLVVWGEQFF
TRBV12-2	TRBJ1-2	NA	CASRPRWQVRIYGYTF
TRBV2	TRBJ1-5	TRBD1	CASSDQAGGINQPQHF
TRBV5-4	TRBJ1-2	TRBD1	CASSEWDRNYGYTF
TRBV18	TRBJ1-1	NA	CASSPSLDKEAFF
TRBV27	TRBJ1-6	NA	CASTVGGSYNSPLHF
TRBV6-5	TRBJ1-2	NA	CASRPFNRLYGYTF
TRBV6-1	TRBJ1-2	NA	CASGGNYGYTF
TRBV27	TRBJ1-4	NA	CASSFRLNEKLFF
TRBV2	TRBJ2-3	TRBD2	CASSEAWTSGGAPDTQYF
TRBV7-6	TRBJ1-1	NA	CASSLFGENTEAFF
TRBV29-1	TRBJ1-2	NA	CSVVTNYGYTF
TRBV9	TRBJ2-6	NA	CASSLNSGANVLTF
TRBV30	TRBJ2-5	NA	CAWAQGRQETQYF